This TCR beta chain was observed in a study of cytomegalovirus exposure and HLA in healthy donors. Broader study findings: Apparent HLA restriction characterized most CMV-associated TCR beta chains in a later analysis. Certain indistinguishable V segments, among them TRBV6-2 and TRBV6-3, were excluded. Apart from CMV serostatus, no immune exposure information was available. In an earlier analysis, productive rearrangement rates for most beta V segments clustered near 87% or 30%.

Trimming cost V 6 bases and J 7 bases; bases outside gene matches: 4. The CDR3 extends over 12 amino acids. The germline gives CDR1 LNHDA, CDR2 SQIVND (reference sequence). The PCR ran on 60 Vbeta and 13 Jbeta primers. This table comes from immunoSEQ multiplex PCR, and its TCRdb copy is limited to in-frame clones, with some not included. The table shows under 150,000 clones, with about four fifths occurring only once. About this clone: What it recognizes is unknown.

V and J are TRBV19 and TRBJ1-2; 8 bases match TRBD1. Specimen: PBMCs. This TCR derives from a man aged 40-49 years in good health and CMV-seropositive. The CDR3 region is CASRTGAGGYTF. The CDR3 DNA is TGTGCCAGTAGGACAGGGGCAGGTGGCTACACCTTC.